The T cell receptor (beta chain) described here comes from a study of blood T cell repertoires in COVID-19. Profiled with immunoSEQ multiplex PCR; TCRdb holds only in-frame clones, not every one. The repertoire holds approximately 240,000 clones, roughly nine tenths seen once, with 3.1% in the top ten. The CDR3 contains 14 residues. The V end was cut by 2 bases, the J end by 1 base, with 9 bases between. Germline V gene sequence: CDR1 SGHRS, CDR2 YFSETQ. On this clone itself: The same CDR3 arises from other DNA sequences in this sample as well.

The sequenced sample was PBMCs or T cells enriched from blood (not recorded which). The chain links TRBV5-1 to TRBJ1-1; tentative D call: TRBD1 (5 bases). The clonotype comes from a woman aged 45 to 65 in a cohort exposed to, infected with or recovered from COVID-19 (not recorded which). Here the CDR3 DNA reads TGCGCCAGCAGCTTTACGGGGGGGAACACTGAAGCTTTCTTT. Residues: CASSFTGGNTEAFF.